Listed below are T cell receptor beta chains from one sample, sequenced in a study of siplizumab effects on memory and regulatory T cells. TCRdb keeps only in-frame clones here, not all; method: immunoSEQ multiplex PCR. The repertoire holds roughly 75,000 clones, with just over 90% as singletons. The sample consisted of CD8+ T cells sorted from blood. Source of these receptors: a human donor in good health. Each CDR3 is given with its conserved first and last residue. The D gene is left open where the match is weak. Size values are once, few and many counts, or a class for expanded clones, and some rows have none.

TRBJ2-5 | TRBV6-1 | TRBD2 | once | TGTGCCAGCAGTGAATTAGCGGGGGGGCCGGAGACCCAGTACTTC | CASSELAGGPETQYF
TRBJ1-1 | TRBV19 | . | . | TGTGCCAGTAGCCCACTAGGCACTGAAGCTTTCTTT | CASSPLGTEAFF
TRBJ2-7 | TRBV5-1 | . | . | TGCGCCAGCACCCGGAGGATAAACCCCTACGAGCAGTACTTC | CASTRRINPYEQYF
TRBJ1-2 | TRBV19 | . | . | TGTGCCAGTAGTATGCAGTCTACCTATGGCTACACCTTC | CASSMQSTYGYTF
TRBJ2-3 | TRBV9 | . | . | TGTGCCAGCAGCGTAGTAGGCACAGATACGCAGTATTTT | CASSVVGTDTQYF
TRBJ1-1 | TRBV25-1 | TRBD1 | . | TGTGCCAGCGGAGGACAGGGCTCGTCTTGGGCTTTCTTT | CASGGQGSSWAFF
TRBJ2-7 | TRBV27 | . | . | TGTGCCAGCAGTTTATCGAACAGCTACGAGCAGTACTTC | CASSLSNSYEQYF
TRBJ2-1 | TRBV9 | . | . | TGTGCCAGCAGCCATGGACGAGACGACTACAATGAGCAGTTCTTC | CASSHGRDDYNEQFF
TRBJ2-7 | TRBV4-1 | TRBD2 | . | TGCGCCAGCAGCCGACAACTAGCGGGGGGGCCTCCTGACGAGCAGTACTTC | CASSRQLAGGPPDEQYF
TRBJ2-5 | TRBV27 | TRBD2 | . | TGTGCCAGCAGTCAGGGACTAGCGGTCGGGACCCAGTACTTC | CASSQGLAVGTQYF
TRBJ1-1 | TRBV5-4 | . | . | TGTGCCAGCAGAACCCAGGTAGACACTGAAGCTTTCTTT | CASRTQVDTEAFF
TRBJ2-7 | TRBV4-3 | TRBD1 | . | TGCGCCAGCAGCCAAGATTGGACAGGGTCTTACGAGCAGTACTTC | CASSQDWTGSYEQYF
TRBJ2-4 | TRBV11-2 | . | . | TGTGCCAGCAGCCCCGGGGGATCGGGGGTTCAGTACTTC | CASSPGGSGVQYF
TRBJ2-1 | TRBV4-1 | . | . | TGCGCCAGCAGCCAAGTTGGGGCGGCGGATGAGCAGTTCTTC | CASSQVGAADEQFF
TRBJ1-1 | TRBV19 | TRBD1 | . | TGTGCCAGTAGTGTAGGGGGCGAACTAGTGAACACTGAAGCTTTCTTT | CASSVGGELVNTEAFF
TRBJ2-3 | TRBV7-3 | . | . | TGTGCCAGCAGCTTGGGGGCACTTAGGACAGATACGCAGTATTTT | CASSLGALRTDTQYF
TRBJ1-2 | TRBV29-1 | TRBD1 | . | TGCAGCGCCCTCGGACAGGGGAACTATGGCTACACCTTC | CSALGQGNYGYTF
TRBJ2-5 | TRBV15 | TRBD1 | . | TGTGCCACCAGCCCTGCGACCGGGACAGGAGGCGAGACCCAGTACTTC | CATSPATGTGGETQYF
TRBJ2-7 | TRBV9 | TRBD2 | . | TGTGCCAGCAGCGTAGGGGCCGGGGGGGGCTCCTACGAGCAGTACTTC | CASSVGAGGGSYEQYF
TRBJ2-5 | TRBV27 | TRBD1 | . | TGTGCCAGCAGTTTGCGGGACAGGCAAGAGACCCAGTACTTC | CASSLRDRQETQYF
TRBJ2-1 | TRBV4-1 | TRBD2 | . | TGCGCCAGCAGCCAAGGGGCCGGGACTAGCCCGTACAATGAGCAGTTCTTC | CASSQGAGTSPYNEQFF
TRBJ1-1 | TRBV6-5 | TRBD1 | . | TGTGCCAGCAGCCAAGGGACAGGCCTCCACACTGAAGCTTTCTTT | CASSQGTGLHTEAFF
TRBJ2-3 | TRBV11-3 | . | few | TGTGCCAGCAGCTTAGGAACATATAGCACAGATACGCAGTATTTT | CASSLGTYSTDTQYF
TRBJ2-5 | TRBV4-3 | . | . | TGCGCCAGCAGCCACGGGACAAACCAAGAGACCCAGTACTTC | CASSHGTNQETQYF
TRBJ2-3 | TRBV12-5 | TRBD2 | . | TGTGCTAGTGGTGCGAGGACTAGCGGGGTAACAGATACGCAGTATTTT | CASGARTSGVTDTQYF
TRBJ2-3 | TRBV19 | TRBD2 | once | TGTGCCAGTGGGGAGGGGTGGACAGATACGCAGTATTTT | CASGEGWTDTQYF
TRBJ2-1 | TRBV15 | TRBD2 | . | TGTGCCACCAGCAGGCGGGCTAGCGGGGGGTTAGATGAGCAGTTCTTC | CATSRRASGGLDEQFF
TRBJ1-1 | TRBV7-9 | . | . | TGTGCCAGCAGCCCCACGATAGGAACTGAAGCTTTCTTT | CASSPTIGTEAFF
TRBJ1-1 | TRBV6-1 | . | . | TGTGCCAGCACCCGGGAGTCGGGGGTGAACACTGAAGCTTTCTTT | CASTRESGVNTEAFF
TRBJ1-1 | TRBV27 | . | . | TGTGCCAGCAGTCTATCTTGGGGCACTGAAGCTTTCTTT | CASSLSWGTEAFF
TRBJ1-4 | TRBV15 | . | . | TGTGCCACCAGCTTACGCCCAGGGGAGGGGGATGAAAAACTGTTTTTT | CATSLRPGEGDEKLFF
TRBJ1-2 | TRBV10-2 | TRBD1 | . | TGCGCCAGCAGTGAAATGGACAGGGGAACTAACTATGGCTACACCTTC | CASSEMDRGTNYGYTF
TRBJ2-1 | TRBV19 | . | . | TGTGCCAGTAGTATAACAGGTTACTACAATGAGCAGTTCTTC | CASSITGYYNEQFF
TRBJ2-3 | TRBV5-5 | . | . | TGTGCCAGCAGCTCGAGGGGGATCAGCCTTAGCACAGATACGCAGTATTTT | CASSSRGISLSTDTQYF
TRBJ1-5 | TRBV28 | . | . | TGTGCCAGCAGTTTTGAGGGGAGTGGCCAGCCCCAGCATTTT | CASSFEGSGQPQHF
TRBJ2-1 | TRBV6-6 | TRBD2 | . | TGTGCCAGCAGTTCGAGCGGGGCTTACAATGAGCAGTTCTTC | CASSSSGAYNEQFF
TRBJ2-3 | TRBV27 | TRBD2 | once | TGTGCCAGCCTTAGCGGGGGCCTCACAGATACGCAGTATTTT | CASLSGGLTDTQYF
TRBJ1-2 | TRBV5-1 | . | . | TGCGCCAGCAGCTTAAAGGAACCCAGCTGGCATGGCTACACCTTC | CASSLKEPSWHGYTF
TRBJ1-6 | TRBV28 | TRBD1 | . | TGTGCCAGCAGTCCGCCGGGACAGTACAAGGGTTCACCCCTCCACTTT | CASSPPGQYKGSPLHF
TRBJ2-4 | TRBV9 | TRBD2 | . | TGTGCCAGCAGCGTAACGGGGGGGCATGAAAACATTCAGTACTTC | CASSVTGGHENIQYF
TRBJ1-1 | TRBV2 | . | . | TGTGCCAGCGGAGGCAGGACGTACACTGAAGCTTTCTTT | CASGGRTYTEAFF
TRBJ2-5 | TRBV6-5 | . | . | TGTGCCAGCAGTTTGGACAAGGACCAAGAGACCCAGTACTTC | CASSLDKDQETQYF
TRBJ2-5 | TRBV13 | . | . | TGTGCCAGCAGTGGGGGGCTCGGAGAGACCCAGTACTTC | CASSGGLGETQYF
TRBJ1-1 | TRBV29-1 | . | . | TGCAGCGTGCCCGGGGGGGGAGTCACTGAAGCTTTCTTT | CSVPGGGVTEAFF
TRBJ2-1 | TRBV6-5 | . | . | TGTGCCAGCGCCAACCCTCTGGATGAGCAGTTCTTC | CASANPLDEQFF
TRBJ2-3 | TRBV9 | TRBD2 | . | TGTGCCAGCAGCGCCGGGGGGGCCCTCCCCGATACGCAGTATTTT | CASSAGGALPDTQYF
TRBJ2-5 | TRBV14 | . | . | TGTGCCAGCAGCCAAGATTTGGGACTGACGGGGGAGACCCAGTACTTC | CASSQDLGLTGETQYF
TRBJ2-5 | TRBV4-1 | . | . | TGCGCCAGCAGCCACCCACGGACAGACATACAAGAGACCCAGTACTTC | CASSHPRTDIQETQYF
TRBJ1-1 | TRBV4-2 | . | . | TGTGCCAGCAGTTCCGACCGGGCTGAAGCTTTCTTT | CASSSDRAEAFF
TRBJ2-7 | TRBV6-1 | TRBD2 | . | TGTGCCAGCAGTGAAGCGGGACTAGCGGGGGTCGGTTCCTACGAGCAGTACTTC | CASSEAGLAGVGSYEQYF
TRBJ2-1 | TRBV7-3 | . | once | TGTGCCAGCAGCTCCCTTAGCAATGAGCAGTTCTTC | CASSSLSNEQFF
TRBJ2-7 | TRBV6-6 | . | . | TGTGCCAGCACCACGCCAGGCCGGGGGTCCTACGAGCAGTACTTC | CASTTPGRGSYEQYF
TRBJ1-1 | TRBV6-1 | . | . | TGTGCCAGCACCACCCGGGCGGGGGCTTTCTTT | CASTTRAGAFF
TRBJ1-2 | TRBV6-5 | TRBD1 | once | TGTGCCAGCAGTTACGATAGACAGGGCTCTGGCTACACCTTC | CASSYDRQGSGYTF
TRBJ2-7 | TRBV7-6 | . | . | TGTGCCAGCAGCTTATGGGGCGGATACGAGCAGTACTTC | CASSLWGGYEQYF
TRBJ2-2 | TRBV14 | TRBD2 | once | TGTGCCAGCAGCCCTCCGCCGGGGGGGAACACCGGGGAGCTGTTTTTT | CASSPPPGGNTGELFF
TRBJ2-7 | TRBV11-2 | TRBD1 | . | TGTGCCAGCAGCTTAGGACAGGGGGCGTACGAGCAGTACTTC | CASSLGQGAYEQYF
TRBJ1-5 | TRBV27 | TRBD1 | . | TGTGCCAGCAGACAGGGGACTGAGGGGCCCCAGCATTTT | CASRQGTEGPQHF
TRBJ1-5 | TRBV13 | . | . | TGTGCCAGCAGCTTAGGGCAGGAAAGCAATCAGCCCCAGCATTTT | CASSLGQESNQPQHF
TRBJ2-1 | TRBV15 | . | . | TGTGCCACCAGCAGAGATCTGGCTAGTGAGCAGTTCTTC | CATSRDLASEQFF